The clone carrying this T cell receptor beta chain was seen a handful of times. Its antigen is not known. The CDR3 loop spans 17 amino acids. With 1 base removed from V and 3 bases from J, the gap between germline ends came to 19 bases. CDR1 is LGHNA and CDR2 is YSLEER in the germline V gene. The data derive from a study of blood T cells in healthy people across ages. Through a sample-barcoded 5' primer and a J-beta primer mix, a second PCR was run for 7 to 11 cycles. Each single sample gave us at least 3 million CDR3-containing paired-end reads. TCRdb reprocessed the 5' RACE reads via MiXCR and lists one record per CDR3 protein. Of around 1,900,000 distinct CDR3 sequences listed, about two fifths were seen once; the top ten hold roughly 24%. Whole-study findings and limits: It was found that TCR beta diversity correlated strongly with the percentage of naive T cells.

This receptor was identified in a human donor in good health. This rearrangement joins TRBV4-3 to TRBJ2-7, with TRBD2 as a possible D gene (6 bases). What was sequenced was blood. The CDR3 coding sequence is TGCGCCAGCAGCCAAGGCCTGGGGCAGGGAGGTAACTACGAGCAGTACTTC. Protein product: CASSQGLGQGGNYEQYF.